The clone carrying this T cell receptor (beta chain) was seen only a few times. These data are taken from a study of beta chain features in type 1 diabetes. Every bit of the isolated RNA underwent reverse transcription, so sequencing read expressed TCRB transcripts. Generated by immunoSEQ multiplex PCR, the TCRdb table keeps only in-frame clones and is missing some. The table has 330,000 or so clones, 14% seen once; the top ten hold about 6.7%. The germline CDR1 and CDR2 sequences are SGHNT and YENEEA. This CDR3 is 12 amino acids long. V lost 5 bases, J lost 10 bases, and 12 bases lay in between. Sample: central memory CD4+ T cells from blood. The sequence was collected from a man aged 25 to 45 in good health. The J gene is TRBJ2-1, the V gene TRBV11-3; D gene ambiguous. CDR3 in amino acids: CASSRKIVEQFF. CDR3 DNA sequence: TGTGCCAGCAGCCGCAAAATCGTAGAGCAGTTCTTC.